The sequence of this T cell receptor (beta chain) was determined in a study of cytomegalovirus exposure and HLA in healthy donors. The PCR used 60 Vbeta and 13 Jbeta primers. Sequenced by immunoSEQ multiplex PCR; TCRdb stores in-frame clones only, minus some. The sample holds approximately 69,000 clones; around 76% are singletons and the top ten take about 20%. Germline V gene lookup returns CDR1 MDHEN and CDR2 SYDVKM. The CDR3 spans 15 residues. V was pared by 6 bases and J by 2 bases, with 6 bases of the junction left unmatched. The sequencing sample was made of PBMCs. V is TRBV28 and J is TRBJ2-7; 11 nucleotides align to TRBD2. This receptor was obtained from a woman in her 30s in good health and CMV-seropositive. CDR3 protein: CASSRSGRGTYEQYF. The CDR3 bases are TGTGCCAGCAGCCGTAGCGGGAGGGGCACCTACGAGCAGTACTTC.